This T cell receptor beta chain was obtained from a study of regulatory T cells in long-lasting Graves disease. V was clipped by 6 bases and J by 5 bases, with 13 bases between them. This CDR3 comprises 13 residues. The V gene's germline CDR1 is MNHNS and CDR2 SASEGT. Arm-PCR with iRepertoire HTBI primers amplified the CDR3 regions for these TCR beta libraries. MiXCR was run by TCRdb on the multiplex PCR reads, yielding one entry per CDR3 protein. The sample includes under 450,000 distinct CDR3 sequences, 23% of them seen just once. Time point: persistent/refractory GD, antithyroid drugs over 5 years with positive TRAb. PBMC RNA served as the TCR library source. As regards this clonotype: Its cognate antigen is unknown.

Whole-study results and caveats: Examination was confined to peripheral blood, excluding thyroid tissue. Persistent disease was characterized by preferential usage of TRBV28, TRBJ1-2 and TRBJ2-5.

The sample consisted of peripheral blood mononuclear cells (PBMCs), taken when the disease was refractory, from a patient treated with antithyroid drugs. The sequence derives from a woman in her forties with Graves disease. The rearrangement uses TRBV6-1 and TRBJ1-1, with D unclear. The DNA for the CDR3 is TGTGCCAGCAGATCGCGGACTGAAACTGAAGCTTTCTTT. Protein product: CASRSRTETEAFF.